These 28 T cell receptor beta chains came from one sample sequenced in a study of shared clonotypes between healthy human individuals. TCRdb's copy holds only in-frame clones and misses some; the assay was immunoSEQ multiplex PCR. Of about 450,000 clones in the sample, 70% to 80% are singletons; the top ten hold less than 15%. Input material: PBMCs. These TCRs come from a woman in her thirties or forties in good health. Some clones in this sample may be carry-over from other donors' samples.

The table lists this clone with a few counts. The chain is built from TRBV7-9 and TRBJ2-2; no clear D gene. The germline V gene has CDR1 SEHNR and CDR2 FQNEAQ (reference sequence). This CDR3 comprises 12 residues. V lost 5 bases and J 6 bases, leaving 7 bases between the germline ends. The CDR3 sequence: CASSPASGELFF. CDR3 DNA sequence: TGTGCCAGCAGCCCAGCCTCCGGGGAGCTGTTTTTT. The whole variable domain, remainder taken from reference TRBV7-9 and TRBJ2-2, is DTGVSQNPRHKITKRGQNVTFRCDPISEHNRLYWYRQTLGQGPEFLTYFQNEAQLEKSRLLSDRFSAERPKGSFSTLEIQRTEQGDSAMYLCASSPASGELFFGEGSRLTVL.

The table lists this clone with a count of one. The V and J genes are TRBV19 and TRBJ2-1, with 13 bases fitting TRBD2. The CDR3 extends over 15 amino acids. The junction had 11 bases not matched to a gene; V was cut back by 5 bases and J by 13 bases. Germline lookup yields CDR1 LNHDA and CDR2 SQIVND (reference sequence). The CDR3 protein is CASSVGLAGVAFQFF. The CDR3 DNA is TGTGCCAGTAGTGTCGGACTAGCGGGAGTCGCCTTTCAGTTCTTC.

The sample holds a few counts of this clone. The V and J genes are TRBV14 and TRBJ1-1, with D possibly being TRBD1 (6 bases). The V end was cut by 2 bases, the J end by 1 base, with 11 bases between. The germline V gene has CDR1 SGHDN and CDR2 FVKESK. The CDR3 contains 15 residues. The CDR3 loop reads CASSQFQGRNTEAFF. The CDR3, as DNA: TGTGCCAGCAGCCAATTTCAGGGGAGGAACACTGAAGCTTTCTTT.

The V call is TRBV6-1, the J call TRBJ1-2; D possibly corresponds to TRBD1 (5 bases). CDR3 length: 15 amino acids. Germline CDR1 and CDR2: MNHNS and SASEGT. The V gene lost 4 bases and the J gene lost 7 bases, with 19 bases spanning the gap. The CDR3 sequence is CASSVARGVSGGYTF. The CDR3 DNA reads as TGTGCCAGCAGTGTAGCCCGGGGGGTCTCAGGTGGCTACACCTTC.

This rearrangement joins TRBV28 to TRBJ1-4; the D gene is possibly TRBD1 (5 bases). Trimming stripped 7 bases from V and 13 bases from J, with 16 bases between. CDR1 MDHEN and CDR2 SYDVKM come from the germline V gene. CDR3 size: 12 residues. CDR3 sequence (DNA): TGTGCCAGCATGGGGCCCGTTAATTTACTGTTTTTT. As protein: CASMGPVNLLFF.

This clone showed up just a few times. This chain joins TRBV5-6 and TRBJ1-1; D remains unclear. This CDR3 has 14 amino acids. Germline CDR1 is SGHDT and CDR2 is YYEEEE. Trimming stripped 6 bases from V and 1 base from J, with 13 bases between. This CDR3 is CASNWAYGNTEAFF. CDR3 sequence (DNA): TGTGCCAGCAACTGGGCTTACGGGAACACTGAAGCTTTCTTT.

This sequence joins TRBV6-6 and TRBJ2-3; no firm D call. The germline V and J ends were trimmed by 5 bases and 5 bases, with 5 bases remaining between them. From germline, CDR1 is MNHNY and CDR2 SVGAGI (reference sequence). The CDR3 covers 11 residues. In DNA, the CDR3 is TGTGCCAGCAGTACTAAAGATACGCAGTATTTT. Amino acid sequence: CASSTKDTQYF.

Only a few counts were recorded for this clone. J is TRBJ1-3 and V is TRBV28, with D tentatively TRBD1 (5 bases). This CDR3 has 17 residues. CDR1 is MDHEN, CDR2 SYDVKM, per germline. V gave up 6 bases and J gave up 0 bases, with 18 bases separating them. The DNA for the CDR3 is TGTGCCAGCAGCACCCCTTCGACAGCTATCTCTGGAAACACCATATATTTT. This translates into CASSTPSTAISGNTIYF.

J is TRBJ1-4 and V is TRBV7-6; D unclear. Germline V gives CDR1 SGHVS, CDR2 FNYEAQ. Trimming shortened V by 1 base and J by 3 bases, and 9 bases separated the two germline ends. The CDR3 is made up of 15 amino acids. The CDR3 sequence: CASSLERGSNEKLFF. The CDR3, as DNA: TGTGCCAGCAGCTTAGAGCGGGGTTCTAATGAAAAACTGTTTTTT.

The chain uses TRBV5-1 and TRBJ1-2, with 11 bases fitting TRBD1. CDR1 SGHRS and CDR2 YFSETQ come from the germline V gene. V gave up 0 bases and J gave up 7 bases; unmatched junction bases: 5. The CDR3 contains 15 residues. In DNA, the CDR3 is TGCGCCAGCAGCTTGGGACCGGGACAGGGGGTTGGCTACACCTTC. Amino acids: CASSLGPGQGVGYTF.

The chain combines TRBV2 with TRBJ1-2; no definite D call. The CDR3 sequence is 10 residues long. V was pared by 2 bases and J by 5 bases, with 0 bases between. Germline V CDR1 and CDR2: SNHLY, FYNNEI. The CDR3 loop reads CASSEYGYTF. Here the CDR3 DNA reads TGTGCCAGCAGTGAATATGGCTACACCTTC.

The chain employs TRBV5-1 and TRBJ1-3; D is undetermined. The CDR3 has 13 amino acids. Germline CDR1 reads SGHRS; CDR2 reads YFSETQ. Trimming pared 0 bases from V and 0 bases from J, leaving 1 base between. CDR3 sequence (DNA): TGCGCCAGCAGCTTGGGCTCTGGAAACACCATATATTTT. It yields the protein CASSLGSGNTIYF. The whole variable domain, filled in from reference TRBV5-1 and TRBJ1-3, reads KAGVTQTPRYLIKTRGQQVTLSCSPISGHRSVSWYQQTPGQGLQFLFEYFSETQRNKGNFPGRFSGRQFSNSRSEMNVSTLELGDSALYLCASSLGSGNTIYFGEGSWLTVV.

This chain joins TRBV30 and TRBJ1-1; tentatively, D is TRBD1 (5 bases). Germline-derived CDR1 and CDR2 are GTSNPN and SVGIG (reference sequence). The CDR3 sequence is 14 residues long. Trimming left V 1 base short and J 6 bases short, with 15 bases between. The CDR3 loop is CAWSAGPPWSEAFF. The CDR3, as DNA: TGTGCCTGGAGTGCGGGACCGCCGTGGTCTGAAGCTTTCTTT.

This clone was observed a single time. The sample carries other DNA sequences with the same CDR3. The rearrangement joins TRBV27 to TRBJ1-6; D is uncertain. CDR1 is MNHEY, CDR2 SMNVEV, per germline (reference sequence). The V end lost 2 bases, the J end lost 8 bases, and 4 bases lay between the germline ends. The CDR3 consists of 12 residues. Here the CDR3 reads CASSLRDSPLHF. DNA of the CDR3: TGTGCCAGCAGTTTAAGAGATTCACCCCTCCACTTT.

V gene TRBV9 combines with J gene TRBJ1-5; 8 nucleotides match TRBD1. V lost 7 bases and J lost 7; bases outside the gene matches: 7. This CDR3 has 13 residues. The V gene's germline CDR1 is SGDLS and CDR2 YYNGEE. CDR3 nucleotides: TGTGCCAGCGGACAGGGAAAGAACCAGCCCCAGCATTTT. Its protein product is CASGQGKNQPQHF.

V is TRBV5-5 and J is TRBJ2-7, with D possibly matching TRBD2 (5 bases). Germline V lookup: CDR1 SGHKS, CDR2 YYEKEE (reference sequence). This CDR3 spans 14 amino acids. V was clipped by 0 bases and J by 7 bases, with 14 bases between them. The DNA of the CDR3 is TGTGCCAGCAGCTTGGCGTTCGCCCGCGGGGAGCAGTACTTC. Translated: CASSLAFARGEQYF.

This clone was picked up one time. The CDR3 nucleotides are TGTGCCAGCAGCAACAGGGGGCGAGAGACCCAGTACTTC. This gives the protein CASSNRGRETQYF. The V call is TRBV9, the J call TRBJ2-5, with 9 bases matching TRBD1. The CDR3 totals 13 residues. V was clipped by 4 bases and J by 4 bases; unmatched bases: 2. The V gene's germline CDR1 is SGDLS and CDR2 YYNGEE.

In DNA form, the CDR3 reads TGTGCCAGCAGCTACCGGGACAGCCGTTTGGAGTTCAGCGCCTACACCTTC. Translated: CASSYRDSRLEFSAYTF. The V call is TRBV5-5, the J call TRBJ1-2; 7 bases are a match to TRBD1. Trimming at V came to 3 bases and at J to 10 bases, leaving 21 bases not matched to a gene. This CDR3 is 17 amino acids long. Germline CDR1 reads SGHKS; CDR2 reads YYEKEE (reference sequence).

Details on this clone: This likely traces to a read error, being one base from a far larger clone. The chain recombines TRBV2 with TRBJ1-5, with a possible D match to TRBD1 (6 bases). The germline V gene has CDR1 SNHLY and CDR2 FYNNEI. The CDR3 has 14 residues. The germline V and J ends were trimmed by 8 bases and 9 bases, with 20 bases remaining between them. This chain's CDR3 is CASGVQGASGPQHF. The CDR3 nucleotides are TGTGCCAGCGGCGTACAGGGTGCGTCTGGGCCCCAGCATTTT.

The count of this clone is one. The rearrangement joins TRBV4-3 to TRBJ2-7; D unclear. The germline gives CDR1 LGHNA, CDR2 YSLEER. The CDR3 is 14 residues long. Trimming shortened V by 0 bases and J by 4 bases, and 10 bases separated the two germline ends. The CDR3 coding sequence is TGCGCCAGCAGCCAAGATAGTGGAATTTACGAGCAGTACTTC. As protein: CASSQDSGIYEQYF.

The rearrangement uses TRBV6-5 and TRBJ2-5; no firm D call. CDR1 is MNHEY and CDR2 is SVGAGI in the germline V gene. This CDR3 has 16 residues. V was pared by 0 bases and J by 5 bases, with 16 bases between. The CDR3 sequence is CASSYSYRAAGETQYF. Here the CDR3 DNA reads TGTGCCAGCAGTTACTCCTACCGGGCGGCCGGGGAGACCCAGTACTTC.

The sample holds one count of this clone. J is TRBJ2-1 and V is TRBV10-3; D is unclear. The germline CDR1 and CDR2 sequences are ENHRY and SYGVKD. V was clipped by 2 bases and J by 10 bases, with 12 bases between them. This CDR3 is 13 amino acids long. CDR3 nucleotides: TGTGCCATCAGTGAGATAAGTTCAGCGGAGCAGTTCTTC. It is translated as CAISEISSAEQFF.

The J gene is TRBJ2-6, the V gene TRBV9; D is perhaps TRBD1 or TRBD2 (6 bases each). This CDR3 has 16 amino acids. The germline V gene has CDR1 SGDLS and CDR2 YYNGEE. V lost 4 bases and J lost 2, with 13 bases in between. As DNA, the CDR3 is TGTGCCAGCAGCCCAATGGGGGGCACTGGGGCCAACGTCCTGACTTTC. It specifies CASSPMGGTGANVLTF. The complete variable domain, with remaining parts taken from reference TRBV9 and TRBJ2-6, reads DSGVTQTPKHLITATGQRVTLRCSPRSGDLSVYWYQQSLDQGLQFLIQYYNGEERAKGNILERFSAQQFPDLHSELNLSSLELGDSALYFCASSPMGGTGANVLTFGAGSRLTVL.

V and J are TRBV7-2 and TRBJ2-3, with 8 nucleotides matching TRBD1. Germline assignment: CDR1 SGHTA and CDR2 FQGNSA. The trim removed 5 bases at V and 6 bases at J, leaving 13 bases unmatched. The CDR3 totals 16 residues. The CDR3 nucleotides read TGTGCCAGCAGCCCCTCAGGGGGCGCTGGGTATGATACGCAGTATTTT. Translated, it gives CASSPSGGAGYDTQYF.

This clone was seen a few times. The chain combines TRBV4-1 with TRBJ2-1; TRBD2 matches at 9 bases. The CDR3 consists of 16 residues. V shed 0 bases, J shed 6 bases, and the junction held 6 bases outside the gene matches. Germline V CDR1 and CDR2: MGHRA, YSYEKL. The CDR3 here is CASSQDLAGGVNEQFF. DNA for the CDR3: TGCGCCAGCAGCCAAGATTTGGCGGGAGGGGTCAATGAGCAGTTCTTC.

The chain couples TRBV9 to TRBJ2-2, with unresolved D. CDR3 length equals 12 residues. V was clipped by 0 bases and J by 7 bases, with 4 bases between them. CDR1 and CDR2 from the germline V gene are SGDLS and YYNGEE. This chain's CDR3 is CASSVAVGELFF. The CDR3 coding sequence is TGTGCCAGCAGCGTAGCGGTCGGGGAGCTGTTTTTT.

In this sample, this clone turned up a few times. The chain combines TRBV30 with TRBJ1-3, with 7 positions matching TRBD1. Germline-derived CDR1 and CDR2 are GTSNPN and SVGIG (reference sequence). V was pared by 3 bases and J by 0 bases, with 11 bases of the junction left unmatched. This CDR3 comprises 17 residues. The DNA for the CDR3 is TGTGCCTGGAGCGGGGACTACAGGGGAAACTCTGGAAACACCATATATTTT. Amino acid sequence: CAWSGDYRGNSGNTIYF.

The V and J genes are TRBV28 and TRBJ2-7, with D possibly matching TRBD2 (9 bases). This CDR3 spans 16 amino acids. Germline CDR1 is MDHEN and CDR2 is SYDVKM. V shed 6 bases and J shed 2 bases, with 20 bases lying between them. The CDR3 DNA reads TGTGCCAGCAGCCAGGGGGCGGGAGGGATGCCCTACGAGCAGTACTTC. This encodes CASSQGAGGMPYEQYF.